This T cell receptor beta chain was captured in a study of T-cell reconstitution after alpha-beta-depleted transplantation in children. This clonotype showed up just a few times. The CDR3 extends over 13 amino acids. The germline V gene encodes CDR1 SGHRS and CDR2 YFSETQ. With 0 bases removed from V and 3 bases from J, the gap between germline ends came to 6 bases. Molecular barcoding with unique molecular identifiers was used for the TCRbeta library. TCRdb itself ran the PCR reads through MiXCR, one entry per CDR3 protein. The sample yields 200,000 to 300,000 distinct CDR3 sequences, more than 10% seen once.

The source material was PBMCs from the stem cell graft donor, sampled from the stem cell graft. The gene calls are TRBV5-1 and TRBJ1-2; D is perhaps TRBD1 (5 bases). The TCR sequence derives from a human donor who donated a stem cell graft to a child with acute lymphoblastic leukemia. CDR3 DNA: TGCGCCAGCAGCTTGGGCAGGGACTATGGCTACACCTTC. Protein sequence: CASSLGRDYGYTF.